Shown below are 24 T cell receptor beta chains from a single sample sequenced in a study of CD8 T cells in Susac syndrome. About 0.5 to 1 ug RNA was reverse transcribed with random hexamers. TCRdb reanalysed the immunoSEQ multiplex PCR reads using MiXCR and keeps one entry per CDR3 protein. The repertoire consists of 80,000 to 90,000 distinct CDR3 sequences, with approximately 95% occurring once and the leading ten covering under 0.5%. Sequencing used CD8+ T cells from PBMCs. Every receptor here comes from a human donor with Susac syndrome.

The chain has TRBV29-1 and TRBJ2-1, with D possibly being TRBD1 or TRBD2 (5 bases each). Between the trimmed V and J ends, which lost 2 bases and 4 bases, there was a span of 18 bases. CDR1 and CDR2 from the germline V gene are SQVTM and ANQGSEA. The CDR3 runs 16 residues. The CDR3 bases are TGCAGCGTTGAAAATCCCCCCGGGACCTTGTACAATGAGCAGTTCTTC. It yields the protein CSVENPPGTLYNEQFF.

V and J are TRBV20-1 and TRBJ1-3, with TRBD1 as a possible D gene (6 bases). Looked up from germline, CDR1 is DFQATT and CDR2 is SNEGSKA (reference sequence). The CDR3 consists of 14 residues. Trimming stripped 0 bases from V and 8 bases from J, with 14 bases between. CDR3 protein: CSARDRGASDTIYF. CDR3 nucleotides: TGCAGTGCTAGAGACCGGGGGGCTTCGGACACCATATATTTT.

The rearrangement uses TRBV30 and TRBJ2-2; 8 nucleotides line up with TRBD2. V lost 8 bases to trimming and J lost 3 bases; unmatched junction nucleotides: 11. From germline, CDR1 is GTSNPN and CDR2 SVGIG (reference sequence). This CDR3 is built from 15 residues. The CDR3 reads CAHRGGAPYTGELFF. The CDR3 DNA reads TGTGCCCACCGGGGGGGGGCTCCCTACACCGGGGAGCTGTTTTTT.

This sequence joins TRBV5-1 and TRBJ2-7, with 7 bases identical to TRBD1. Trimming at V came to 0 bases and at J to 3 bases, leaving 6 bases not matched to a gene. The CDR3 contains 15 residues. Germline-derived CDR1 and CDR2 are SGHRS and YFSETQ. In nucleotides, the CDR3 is TGCGCCAGCAGCTTGGGACAGGGAATGTTCTACGAGCAGTACTTC. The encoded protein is CASSLGQGMFYEQYF.

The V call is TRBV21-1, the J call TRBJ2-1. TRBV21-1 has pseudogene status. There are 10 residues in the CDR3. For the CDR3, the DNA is TGTGCCAGCAGCAGGTCGGAGCAGTTCTTC. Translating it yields CASSRSEQFF.

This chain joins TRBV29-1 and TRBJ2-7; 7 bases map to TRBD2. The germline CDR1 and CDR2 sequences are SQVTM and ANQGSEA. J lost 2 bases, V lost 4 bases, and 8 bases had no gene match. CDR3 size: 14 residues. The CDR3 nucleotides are TGCAGCGTTGGGGGAGGGGACTCTCCCTACGAGCAGTACTTC. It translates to CSVGGGDSPYEQYF.

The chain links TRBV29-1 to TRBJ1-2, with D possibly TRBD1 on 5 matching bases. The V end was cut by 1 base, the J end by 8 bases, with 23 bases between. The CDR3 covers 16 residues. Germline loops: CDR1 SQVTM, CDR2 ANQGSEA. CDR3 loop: CSVEGSSGASGLGYTF. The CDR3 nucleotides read TGCAGCGTTGAAGGAAGCTCCGGGGCGTCCGGTTTAGGCTACACCTTC.

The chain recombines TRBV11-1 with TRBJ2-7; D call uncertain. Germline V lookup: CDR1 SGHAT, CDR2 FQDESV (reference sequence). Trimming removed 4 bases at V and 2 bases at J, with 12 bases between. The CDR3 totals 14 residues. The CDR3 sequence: CASSWNRPTYEQYF. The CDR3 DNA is TGTGCCAGCAGCTGGAACAGACCCACCTACGAGCAGTACTTC.

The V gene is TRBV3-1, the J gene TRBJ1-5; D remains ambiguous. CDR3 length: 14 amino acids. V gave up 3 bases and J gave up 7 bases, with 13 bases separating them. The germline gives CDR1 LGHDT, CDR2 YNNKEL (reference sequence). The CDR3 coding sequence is TGTGCCAGCAGCCACAGAGGGTCTGGGCAGCCCCAGCATTTT. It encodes CASSHRGSGQPQHF.

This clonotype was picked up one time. CDR3 sequence: CASSQEAPDPYNEQFF. The CDR3 nucleotides are TGTGCCAGCAGCCAAGAGGCCCCAGACCCCTACAATGAGCAGTTCTTC. The chain joins TRBV3-1 to TRBJ2-1; D is unclear. The V end lost 0 bases, the J end lost 2 bases, and 11 bases lay between the germline ends. The CDR3 totals 16 residues. Looked up from germline, CDR1 is LGHDT and CDR2 is YNNKEL (reference sequence).

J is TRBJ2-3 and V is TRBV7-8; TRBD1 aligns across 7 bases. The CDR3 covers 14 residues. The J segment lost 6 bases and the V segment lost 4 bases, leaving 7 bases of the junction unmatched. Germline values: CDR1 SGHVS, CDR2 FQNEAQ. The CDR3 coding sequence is TGTGCCAGCAGCTCTGAAGGGGGCGCGGATACGCAGTATTTT. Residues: CASSSEGGADTQYF.

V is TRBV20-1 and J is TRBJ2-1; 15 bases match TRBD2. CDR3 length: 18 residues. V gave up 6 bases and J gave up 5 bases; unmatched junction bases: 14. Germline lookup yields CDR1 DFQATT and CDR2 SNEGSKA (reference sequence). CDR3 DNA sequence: TGCAGTGCCAGCGGGACTAGCGGGGGGAGAAGACTGAACAATGAGCAGTTCTTC. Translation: CSASGTSGGRRLNNEQFF.

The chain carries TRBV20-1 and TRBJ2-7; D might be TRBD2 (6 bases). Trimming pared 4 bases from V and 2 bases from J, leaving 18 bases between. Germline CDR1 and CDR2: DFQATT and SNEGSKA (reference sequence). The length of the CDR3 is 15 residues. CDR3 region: CSAIPERVYPYEQYF. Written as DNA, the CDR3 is TGCAGTGCTATACCCGAGCGGGTGTACCCCTACGAGCAGTACTTC.

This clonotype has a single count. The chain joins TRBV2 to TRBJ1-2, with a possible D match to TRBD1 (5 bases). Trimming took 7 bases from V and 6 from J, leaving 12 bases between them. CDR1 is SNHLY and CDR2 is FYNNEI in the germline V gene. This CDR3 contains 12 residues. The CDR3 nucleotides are TGTGCCAGCAATGGGGGTATCGATGGCTACACCTTC. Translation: CASNGGIDGYTF.

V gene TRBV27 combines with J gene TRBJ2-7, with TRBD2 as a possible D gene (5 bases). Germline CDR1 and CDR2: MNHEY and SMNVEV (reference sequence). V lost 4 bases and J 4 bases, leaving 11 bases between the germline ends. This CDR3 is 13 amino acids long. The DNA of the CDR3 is TGTGCCAGCAGTTCTTCCGGCGGGTACGAGCAGTACTTC. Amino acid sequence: CASSSSGGYEQYF.

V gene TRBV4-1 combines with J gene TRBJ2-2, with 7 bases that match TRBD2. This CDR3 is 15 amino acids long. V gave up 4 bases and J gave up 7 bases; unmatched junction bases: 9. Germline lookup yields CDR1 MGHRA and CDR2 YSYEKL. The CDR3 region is CASSLGAGVDGELFF. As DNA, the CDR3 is TGCGCCAGCAGCCTTGGCGCGGGAGTAGACGGGGAGCTGTTTTTT.

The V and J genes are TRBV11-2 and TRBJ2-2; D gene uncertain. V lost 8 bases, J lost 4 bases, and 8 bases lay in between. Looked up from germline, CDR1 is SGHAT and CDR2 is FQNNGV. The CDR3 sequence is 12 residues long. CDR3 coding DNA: TGTGCCAGCGGCCCTAGCACCGGGGAGCTGTTTTTT. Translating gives CASGPSTGELFF.

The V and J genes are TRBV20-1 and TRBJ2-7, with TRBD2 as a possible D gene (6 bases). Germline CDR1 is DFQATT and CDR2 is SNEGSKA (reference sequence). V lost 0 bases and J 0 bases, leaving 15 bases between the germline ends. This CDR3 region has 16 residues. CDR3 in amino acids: CSARDPASAVSYEQYF. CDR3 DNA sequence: TGCAGTGCTAGAGATCCGGCTAGCGCGGTCTCCTACGAGCAGTACTTC.

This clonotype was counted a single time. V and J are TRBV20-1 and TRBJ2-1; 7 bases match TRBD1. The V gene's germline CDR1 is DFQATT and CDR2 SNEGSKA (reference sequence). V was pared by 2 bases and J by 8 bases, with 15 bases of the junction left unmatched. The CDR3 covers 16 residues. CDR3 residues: CSARPSDRMIFYEQFF. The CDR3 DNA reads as TGCAGTGCTAGACCCTCGGACAGGATGATTTTCTATGAGCAGTTCTTC.

CDR3 sequence reads: CASSGPYTYEQYF. In nucleotides, the CDR3 is TGTGCCAGCAGCGGTCCATACACCTACGAGCAGTACTTC. This chain links TRBV3-1 with TRBJ2-7; D call uncertain. The germline V gene has CDR1 LGHDT and CDR2 YNNKEL (reference sequence). The CDR3 is 13 amino acids. V was trimmed by 5 bases and J by 2 bases, leaving 10 bases between them.

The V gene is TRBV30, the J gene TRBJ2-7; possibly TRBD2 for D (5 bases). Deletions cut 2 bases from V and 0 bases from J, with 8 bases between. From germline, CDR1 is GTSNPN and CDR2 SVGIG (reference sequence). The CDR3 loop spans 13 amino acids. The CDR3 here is CAWSSGSSYEQYF. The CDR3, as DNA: TGTGCCTGGAGTAGTGGGAGCTCCTACGAGCAGTACTTC. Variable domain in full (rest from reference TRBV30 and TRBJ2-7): SQTIHQWPATLVQPVGSPLSLECTVEGTSNPNLYWYRQAAGRGLQLLFYSVGIGQISSEVPQNLSASRPQDRQFILSSKKLLLSDSGFYLCAWSSGSSYEQYFGPGTRLTVT.

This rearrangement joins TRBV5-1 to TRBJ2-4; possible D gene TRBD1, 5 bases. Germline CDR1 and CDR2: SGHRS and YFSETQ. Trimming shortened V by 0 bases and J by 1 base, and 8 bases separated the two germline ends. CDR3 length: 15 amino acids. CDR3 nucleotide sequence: TGCGCCAGCAGCTTGGAATGGGGCGCCAAAAACATTCAGTACTTC. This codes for CASSLEWGAKNIQYF.

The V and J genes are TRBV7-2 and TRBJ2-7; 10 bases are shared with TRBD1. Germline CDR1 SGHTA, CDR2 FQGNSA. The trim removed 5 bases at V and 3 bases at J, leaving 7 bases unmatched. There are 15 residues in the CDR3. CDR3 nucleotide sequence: TGTGCCAGCAGCCCAGGGACAGGGGCGATCTACGAGCAGTACTTC. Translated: CASSPGTGAIYEQYF.

This CDR3 is CAWSGAPGYEQYF. The CDR3 DNA is TGTGCCTGGAGTGGGGCCCCGGGGTACGAGCAGTACTTC. V and J are TRBV30 and TRBJ2-7; weak D call: TRBD2 (5 bases). Germline V gene sequence: CDR1 GTSNPN, CDR2 SVGIG (reference sequence). V was pared by 1 base and J by 4 bases, with 11 bases between. The CDR3 totals 13 residues. Filled out from reference TRBV30 and TRBJ2-7, the complete variable domain reads SQTIHQWPATLVQPVGSPLSLECTVEGTSNPNLYWYRQAAGRGLQLLFYSVGIGQISSEVPQNLSASRPQDRQFILSSKKLLLSDSGFYLCAWSGAPGYEQYFGPGTRLTVT.